These 6 T cell receptor beta chains came from one sample sequenced in a study of T cell responses to AZD1222 COVID-19 vaccine. Profiled with immunoSEQ multiplex PCR; TCRdb holds only in-frame clones, not every one. Here the sample spans about 97,000 clones, approximately 90% being singletons. Sequencing was performed on peripheral blood, taken on day 0 of AZD1222 vaccination. All receptors derive from an adult in good health.

The V and J genes are TRBV25-1 and TRBJ2-7; 8 bases align to TRBD2. CDR1 and CDR2 from the germline V gene are MGHDK and SYGVNS. V shed 6 bases and J 4 bases; nucleotides not matched to a gene: 17. The CDR3 is 17 residues long. DNA for the CDR3: TGTGCCAGCAGGCTCCGCGGGGGGACGGACCTTCGATACGAGCAGTACTTC. Protein sequence: CASRLRGGTDLRYEQYF.

The chain uses TRBV14 and TRBJ2-1; unclear D gene. With 4 bases removed from V and 0 bases from J, the gap between germline ends came to 13 bases. The CDR3 sequence is 16 residues long. CDR1 SGHDN and CDR2 FVKESK come from the germline V gene. The CDR3 region is CASSPKHARSYNEQFF. As DNA, the CDR3 is TGTGCCAGCAGCCCCAAGCATGCCCGCTCCTACAATGAGCAGTTCTTC.

The chain links TRBV18 to TRBJ1-2, with a weak D call TRBD1 (5 bases). Germline V gene sequence: CDR1 KGHSH, CDR2 LQKENI. The CDR3 is made up of 14 amino acids. Trimming stripped 3 bases from V and 4 bases from J, with 12 bases between. As DNA, the CDR3 is TGTGCCAGCTCACCGGGCAGGGAGGGCTATGGCTACACCTTC. Protein: CASSPGREGYGYTF.

V gene TRBV29-1 combines with J gene TRBJ2-3; TRBD1 matches 7 bases. Looked up from germline, CDR1 is SQVTM and CDR2 is ANQGSEA. V gave up 4 bases and J gave up 2 bases; unmatched junction bases: 18. The CDR3 contains 18 residues. This CDR3 reads CSVVPIIGGHHPTDTQYF. DNA for the CDR3: TGCAGCGTTGTCCCGATTATAGGGGGCCATCATCCCACAGATACGCAGTATTTT.

V usage is TRBV7-2 and J usage is TRBJ1-2, with 9 positions matching TRBD1. CDR3 length: 15 residues. Trimming at V came to 6 bases and at J to 4 bases, leaving 9 bases not matched to a gene. From germline, CDR1 is SGHTA and CDR2 FQGNSA. The CDR3 protein is CASSRTGQGIYGYTF. The CDR3 DNA reads as TGTGCCAGCAGTCGGACGGGACAGGGCATCTATGGCTACACCTTC.

This sequence joins TRBV9 and TRBJ2-5; D remains unclear. The CDR3 covers 15 residues. Trimming took 1 base from V and 0 from J, leaving 10 bases between them. Per germline, CDR1 SGDLS and CDR2 YYNGEE. The CDR3 DNA follows: TGTGCCAGCAGCGTACAGAGTAACCACCAAGAGACCCAGTACTTC. Translated, it gives CASSVQSNHQETQYF.